The 11 T cell receptor beta chains below were found in one sample sequenced in a study of CDR3 diversity in severe acne. Each CDR3 protein gets one entry after TCRdb re-called the PCR reads with MiXCR. The sample has roughly 81,000 distinct CDR3 sequences, about 48% seen once. Sequencing used blood. The receptors shown here come from a male donor in good health, serving as a control.

The chain couples TRBV10-3 to TRBJ1-5; TRBD1 matches 7 bases. V shed 5 bases, J shed 3 bases, and the junction held 4 bases outside the gene matches. Germline V gives CDR1 ENHRY, CDR2 SYGVKD. This CDR3 has 14 residues. The CDR3 loop is CAISRDRVNQPQHF. CDR3 in DNA: TGTGCCATCAGTCGAGACAGGGTCAATCAGCCCCAGCATTTT.

In its sample, this clonotype was seen a few times. The genes are TRBV7-3 and TRBJ1-2; maybe TRBD1 (6 bases). Germline CDR1 reads SGHTA; CDR2 reads FQGTGA. The CDR3 loop spans 14 amino acids. V lost 5 bases, J lost 6 bases, and 16 bases lay in between. The CDR3 nucleotides are TGTGCCAGCAGCCCCGATAGCTACAGGGATGGCTACACCTTC. The encoded protein is CASSPDSYRDGYTF.

Note on this clonotype: A much larger clone lies one base from this, so it may be a read error. Because the CDR3 is missing its conserved closing phenylalanine or tryptophan, this is likely a read error. V gene TRBV7-9 combines with J gene TRBJ2-5; no reliable D call. CDR3 size: 13 residues. CDR1 is SEHNR and CDR2 is FQNEAQ in the germline V gene (reference sequence). The CDR3 coding sequence is TGCGCCAGCAGCCTTTCACAGCAAGAGACCCAGTACCTC. Translating it yields CASSLSQQETQYL.

In this sample, this clonotype turned up many times. The rearrangement links TRBV9 to TRBJ2-6, with a possible D match to TRBD2 (6 bases). V dropped 0 bases and J dropped 2 bases, with 9 bases sitting between them. Germline CDR1 reads SGDLS; CDR2 reads YYNGEE. The CDR3 contains 16 residues. CDR3 in amino acids: CASSVGGDPGANVLTF. The CDR3 DNA is TGTGCCAGCAGCGTAGGGGGGGACCCTGGGGCCAACGTCCTGACTTTC.

This clonotype was seen ten or more times. The genes are TRBV19 and TRBJ2-7; 7 bases are shared with TRBD1. CDR3 length: 15 amino acids. From germline, CDR1 is LNHDA and CDR2 SQIVND (reference sequence). Trimming removed 9 bases from V and 2 bases from J; junction bases left unmatched: 13. CDR3 sequence (DNA): TGTGCCAGCAGGTTGGGACCTGGGACAGCCTACGAGCAGTACTTC. This encodes CASRLGPGTAYEQYF.

The genes are TRBV2 and TRBJ1-1; D gene unclear. Per the germline V gene, CDR1 is SNHLY and CDR2 is FYNNEI. V was cut by 3 bases and J by 11 bases, with 13 bases left in between. This CDR3 contains 12 residues. CDR3 DNA: TGTGCCAGCAGTGATGCAGGTATCAGTGCTTTCTTT. Translation: CASSDAGISAFF.

The CDR3 region is CSARGLAGLGGRDQETQYF. CDR3 in DNA: TGCAGTGCTAGAGGACTAGCGGGGCTCGGGGGCCGTGACCAAGAGACCCAGTACTTC. The V call is TRBV20-1, the J call TRBJ2-5, with 11 bases fitting TRBD2. The CDR3 length is 19 residues. The V and J ends lost 1 base and 0 bases, in that order; junction bases with no gene match: 13. The germline gives CDR1 DFQATT, CDR2 SNEGSKA (reference sequence).

This clonotype was recorded once. One junction end does not reproduce the germline sequence, and a read error may be involved. V usage is TRBV10-3 and J usage is TRBJ1-2; TRBD1 agrees at 8 bases. Germline V gene lookup returns CDR1 ENHRY and CDR2 SYGVKD. The CDR3 sequence is 14 residues long. The CDR3 protein is CAITPGQECIGHTF. The CDR3 region has the DNA TGTGCCATCACACCGGGACAGGAATGTATTGGCCACACCTTC.

The chain combines TRBV6-1 with TRBJ2-5; 11 nucleotides agree with TRBD2. V lost 6 bases, J lost 4 bases, and 13 bases stayed unmatched. Germline loops: CDR1 MNHNS, CDR2 SASEGT. The CDR3 has 17 residues. In nucleotides, the CDR3 is TGTGCCAGCAGGGTTGTATTTAGCGGGAGGGCCGGAGAGACCCAGTACTTC. Translating gives CASRVVFSGRAGETQYF.

The chain is built from TRBV9 and TRBJ2-2; 14 nucleotides line up with TRBD2. After removal of 4 bases from V and 6 bases from J, the junction contained 11 bases not matched to a gene. Germline V lookup: CDR1 SGDLS, CDR2 YYNGEE. The CDR3 has 18 residues. As DNA, the CDR3 is TGTGCCAGCAGCCTCGGGACTAGCGGGAGAAGGATTTCCGGGGAGCTGTTTTTT. Residues: CASSLGTSGRRISGELFF.

The rearrangement links TRBV5-1 to TRBJ2-7; TRBD2 is a possible D gene (6 bases). Germline CDR1 and CDR2: SGHRS and YFSETQ. V dropped 2 bases and J dropped 4 bases, with 10 bases sitting between them. The CDR3 length is 13 residues. The CDR3 DNA is TGCGCCAGCAGCTTAGCAGCGGGTTACGAGCAGTACTTC. Protein sequence: CASSLAAGYEQYF.